Below, 28 T cell receptor beta chains from the same sample are listed, as sequenced in a study of glioma-infiltrating T cells after dendritic cell vaccination. TCRdb's table, derived via immunoSEQ multiplex PCR, lists solely in-frame clones and lacks some. There are tens of thousands of clones in the sample; roughly 89% occur only once, and more than 3% lies in the top ten. The sample was blood, taken before dendritic cell vaccination. These receptors all come from a human donor with glioblastoma.

This chain joins TRBV6-1 and TRBJ2-5; tentatively, D is TRBD2 (6 bases). Deletions cut 7 bases from V and 2 bases from J, with 14 bases between. The CDR3 has 14 amino acids. From germline, CDR1 is MNHNS and CDR2 SASEGT. The CDR3 region has the DNA TGTGCCAGCACCATGGGGAGGATACAAGAGACCCAGTACTTC. Protein product: CASTMGRIQETQYF.

The CDR3 protein is CASSLLAGGPYEQFF. In DNA, the CDR3 is TGTGCCAGCAGCTTGTTAGCGGGAGGGCCCTATGAGCAGTTCTTC. The rearrangement joins TRBV5-4 to TRBJ2-1, with TRBD2 matching 11 bases. The junction had 5 bases not matched to a gene; V was cut back by 1 base and J by 8 bases. CDR1 and CDR2 from the germline V gene are SGHNT and YYREEE (reference sequence). The CDR3 runs to 15 residues.

For the CDR3, the DNA is TGCAGCGTCAACACAGGGGGGAGCTCCTACGAGCAGTACTTC. Translating it yields CSVNTGGSSYEQYF. J is TRBJ2-7 and V is TRBV29-1; 8 positions agree with TRBD1. In germline, CDR1 is SQVTM, CDR2 ANQGSEA. CDR3 size: 14 residues. The ends lost 6 bases at V and 0 bases at J; junction bases unmatched: 7.

The V call is TRBV5-8, the J call TRBJ2-5, with 14 bases fitting TRBD2. The CDR3 loop spans 16 amino acids. Germline assignment: CDR1 SGHTS and CDR2 YDEGEE. The junction had 8 bases not matched to a gene; V was cut back by 4 bases and J by 6 bases. This CDR3 reads CASSPTSGGALKTQYF. In nucleotides, the CDR3 is TGTGCCAGCAGCCCGACTAGCGGGGGGGCCTTAAAGACCCAGTACTTC.

The chain links TRBV4-1 to TRBJ2-2, with 14 bases identical to TRBD2. Trimming at V came to 1 base and at J to 0 bases, leaving 1 base not matched to a gene. Germline loops: CDR1 MGHRA, CDR2 YSYEKL. This CDR3 is built from 18 residues. As DNA, the CDR3 is TGCGCCAGCAGCCAAGGACTAGCGGGGGGGGCGAACACCGGGGAGCTGTTTTTT. It translates to CASSQGLAGGANTGELFF.

This sequence joins TRBV7-3 and TRBJ1-2, with 7 bases lining up with TRBD1. Trimming removed 4 bases from V and 6 bases from J; junction bases left unmatched: 5. Germline V gene data show CDR1 as SGHTA and CDR2 as FQGTGA. The CDR3 extends over 13 amino acids. CDR3 in amino acids: CASSSTGSDGYTF. The CDR3 DNA is TGTGCCAGCAGCTCGACAGGGTCTGATGGCTACACCTTC.

This chain uses TRBV11-3 with TRBJ2-7; D remains unclear. V was clipped by 1 base and J by 3 bases, with 10 bases between them. Germline V lookup: CDR1 SGHNT, CDR2 YENEEA. The CDR3 is made up of 14 amino acids. The chain's CDR3 is CASSLGTEGYEQYF. In DNA form, the CDR3 reads TGTGCCAGCAGCTTAGGTACAGAAGGCTACGAGCAGTACTTC.

The chain combines TRBV5-1 with TRBJ1-6; 11 bases line up with TRBD1. The CDR3 runs to 14 residues. Losses at the gene ends were 3 bases for V and 14 bases for J; bases not matched to a gene: 7. CDR1 is SGHRS and CDR2 is YFSETQ in the germline V gene. CDR3 amino acids: CASSSGTGGNSLHF. Written as DNA, the CDR3 is TGCGCCAGCAGCTCGGGGACAGGGGGAAATTCCCTCCACTTT.

As for this clone: One end of the junction does not line up with germline, which may come from a read error. The rearrangement links TRBV7-7 to TRBJ2-1; 13 nucleotides align to TRBD2. CDR3 size: 15 residues. Looked up from germline, CDR1 is SSHAT and CDR2 is FNYEAQ (reference sequence). The CDR3 protein is CASSLGTSGVDEQFF. The CDR3 DNA follows: TGTGCTAGCAGCTTAGGGACTAGCGGGGTGGATGAGCAGTTCTTC. The full variable domain, completed using reference TRBV7-7 and TRBJ2-1, is GAGVSQSPRYKVTKRGQDVTLRCDPISSHATLYWYQQALGQGPEFLTYFNYEAQPDKSGLPSDRFSAERPEGSISTLTIQRTEQRDSAMYRCASSLGTSGVDEQFFGPGTRLTVL.

This chain connects TRBV5-4 to TRBJ2-1, with 9 bases identical to TRBD2. This CDR3 is built from 16 residues. J was trimmed by 3 bases and V by 0 bases; bases with no gene match: 4. Germline assignment: CDR1 SGHNT and CDR2 YYREEE (reference sequence). The DNA of the CDR3 is TGTGCCAGCAGCTTGGCCGTGACTAGCGGCTACAATGAGCAGTTCTTC. Its translation is CASSLAVTSGYNEQFF.

This clone was counted once. The genes are TRBV27 and TRBJ2-3; possible D gene TRBD2, 6 bases. In germline, CDR1 is MNHEY, CDR2 SMNVEV (reference sequence). CDR3 length: 14 amino acids. V lost 3 bases and J 8 bases, leaving 15 bases between the germline ends. The CDR3, as DNA: TGTGCCAGCAGTTTGATGGCGGGGCCGGGTACGCAGTATTTT. Translating it yields CASSLMAGPGTQYF.

The chain has TRBV7-9 and TRBJ2-7; TRBD2 agrees at 11 bases. The germline V gene encodes CDR1 SEHNR and CDR2 FQNEAQ (reference sequence). V dropped 5 bases and J dropped 4; count of bases not matched to a gene: 10. This CDR3 is 16 amino acids long. This CDR3 reads CASSALSGRAGYEQYF. Here the CDR3 DNA reads TGTGCCAGCAGCGCCCTTAGCGGGAGGGCCGGTTACGAGCAGTACTTC. Using reference TRBV7-9 and TRBJ2-7 for the parts outside the CDR3, the full variable domain is DTGVSQNPRHKITKRGQNVTFRCDPISEHNRLYWYRQTLGQGPEFLTYFQNEAQLEKSRLLSDRFSAERPKGSFSTLEIQRTEQGDSAMYLCASSALSGRAGYEQYFGPGTRLTVT.

The V and J genes are TRBV30 and TRBJ2-1; 7 bases align to TRBD2. The CDR3 covers 14 residues. Per germline, CDR1 GTSNPN and CDR2 SVGIG (reference sequence). The ends lost 3 bases at V and 4 bases at J; junction bases unmatched: 6. CDR3 amino acids: CAWSASGGYNEQFF. Written as DNA, the CDR3 is TGTGCCTGGAGCGCATCGGGAGGTTACAATGAGCAGTTCTTC. The whole variable domain, remainder taken from reference TRBV30 and TRBJ2-1, is SQTIHQWPATLVQPVGSPLSLECTVEGTSNPNLYWYRQAAGRGLQLLFYSVGIGQISSEVPQNLSASRPQDRQFILSSKKLLLSDSGFYLCAWSASGGYNEQFFGPGTRLTVL.

The V call is TRBV18, the J call TRBJ2-6; D remains ambiguous. The CDR3 loop spans 16 amino acids. Trimming shortened V by 3 bases and J by 0 bases, and 9 bases separated the two germline ends. Germline-derived CDR1 and CDR2 are KGHSH and LQKENI. Here the CDR3 DNA reads TGTGCCAGCTCACCGGTATGGAGCTCTGGGGCCAACGTCCTGACTTTC. This gives the protein CASSPVWSSGANVLTF.

The V call is TRBV19, the J call TRBJ1-1; TRBD1 might be the D (6 bases). The CDR3 totals 14 residues. Germline CDR1 LNHDA, CDR2 SQIVND (reference sequence). V was pared by 6 bases and J by 5 bases, with 16 bases between. CDR3 coding DNA: TGTGCCAGTAGCAGGGGTACAGGGAGTACTGAAGCTTTCTTT. It codes for CASSRGTGSTEAFF.

The chain carries TRBV14 and TRBJ2-1; D uncertain. Germline values: CDR1 SGHDN, CDR2 FVKESK. The CDR3 totals 17 residues. With 1 base removed from V and 2 bases from J, the gap between germline ends came to 15 bases. The CDR3 sequence is CASSQGIGSYAYNEQFF. The CDR3 bases are TGTGCCAGCAGCCAAGGTATCGGGTCCTACGCCTACAATGAGCAGTTCTTC. Looking up the rest from reference TRBV14 and TRBJ2-1 gives the full variable domain: EAGVTQFPSHSVIEKGQTVTLRCDPISGHDNLYWYRRVMGKEIKFLLHFVKESKQDESGMPNNRFLAERTGGTYSTLKVQPAELEDSGVYFCASSQGIGSYAYNEQFFGPGTRLTVL.

CDR3 nucleotide sequence: TGTGCCAGCAGTTACGGGACAGGGCACTATGGCTACACCTTC. It encodes CASSYGTGHYGYTF. This rearrangement joins TRBV5-6 to TRBJ1-2; TRBD1 matches at 9 bases. V trimming: 5 bases; J trimming: 3 bases; junction bases outside the gene matches: 5. Germline assignment: CDR1 SGHDT and CDR2 YYEEEE. This CDR3 region has 14 residues.

Comments on this clone: The junction departs from the called germline gene at one end, perhaps through a read error. The chain's CDR3 is CASSTGLLHGQLF. CDR3 in DNA: TGTGCCAGCAGCACGGGACTACTCCACGGGCAGCTCTTC. The V gene is TRBV7-6, the J gene TRBJ2-1, with 7 bases matching TRBD2. The CDR3 runs to 13 residues. Germline V gene lookup returns CDR1 SGHVS and CDR2 FNYEAQ. Together with reference TRBV7-6 and TRBJ2-1, the CDR3 gives the full variable domain: GAGVSQSPRYKVTKRGQDVALRCDPISGHVSLYWYRQALGQGPEFLTYFNYEAQQDKSGLPNDRFSAERPEGSISTLTIQRTEQRDSAMYRCASSTGLLHGQLFGPGTRLTVL.

The chain recombines TRBV13 with TRBJ1-3, with 7 positions matching TRBD1. The CDR3 length is 15 residues. The trim removed 4 bases at V and 14 bases at J, leaving 17 bases unmatched. The germline gives CDR1 PRHDT, CDR2 FYEKMQ (reference sequence). CDR3 in amino acids: CASSSRTGFLGALYF. CDR3 bases: TGTGCCAGCAGCTCGCGGACAGGCTTTTTGGGCGCCCTATATTTT.

The chain uses TRBV7-8 and TRBJ2-7, with TRBD2 matching 11 bases. The J segment lost 3 bases and the V segment lost 6 bases, leaving 10 bases of the junction unmatched. This CDR3 has 16 amino acids. Germline CDR1 SGHVS, CDR2 FQNEAQ. This chain's CDR3 is CASRASGGPSHYEQYF. The CDR3 region has the DNA TGTGCCAGCAGGGCTAGCGGGGGGCCCTCCCACTACGAGCAGTACTTC.

This clone was seen only a few times. V and J are TRBV6-5 and TRBJ1-2; D is perhaps TRBD1 (6 bases). This CDR3 is built from 16 residues. CDR1 MNHEY and CDR2 SVGAGI come from the germline V gene. With 0 bases removed from V and 4 bases from J, the gap between germline ends came to 15 bases. In DNA form, the CDR3 reads TGTGCCAGCAGTTACTCCCTCCGGACAGCAGCCTATGGCTACACCTTC. Translated: CASSYSLRTAAYGYTF.

The rearrangement joins TRBV30 to TRBJ2-7; TRBD1 matches at 10 bases. V dropped 1 base and J dropped 4; count of bases not matched to a gene: 16. This CDR3 has 18 amino acids. Germline CDR1 and CDR2: GTSNPN and SVGIG (reference sequence). The CDR3 loop reads CAWSAQMGPGTGVYEQYF. CDR3 DNA: TGTGCCTGGAGTGCCCAGATGGGTCCCGGGACAGGGGTATACGAGCAGTACTTC.

V and J are TRBV5-1 and TRBJ1-4, with D perhaps TRBD1 (6 bases). The V end was cut by 5 bases, the J end by 4 bases, with 15 bases between. The CDR3 runs to 15 residues. The germline V gene encodes CDR1 SGHRS and CDR2 YFSETQ. As DNA, the CDR3 is TGCGCCAGCAGGGAAGGGGGTCAAGGTAATGAAAAACTGTTTTTT. This sequence encodes CASREGGQGNEKLFF.

Note on this clone: The germline gene is not matched at one end of the junction; a read error may be the cause. In the same sample, other DNA sequences code for this CDR3. The chain links TRBV19 to TRBJ1-6, with 10 bases lining up with TRBD1. This CDR3 has 16 residues. From germline, CDR1 is LNHDA and CDR2 SQIVND (reference sequence). The CDR3 DNA reads TGTGCCAGTAGTATAAGGGACAGGGGCTATAATTCCCCCCTCCACTTT. It codes for CASSIRDRGYNSPLHF.

This rearrangement joins TRBV7-9 to TRBJ2-1, with 9 bases fitting TRBD2. With V trimmed by 1 base and J by 1 base, 2 bases remained unmatched. CDR1 is SEHNR and CDR2 is FQNEAQ in the germline V gene (reference sequence). The CDR3 is 16 residues long. The CDR3 loop reads CASSLGLAGSYNEQFF. The CDR3 DNA sequence: TGTGCCAGCAGCTTAGGCCTAGCGGGGTCCTACAATGAGCAGTTCTTC.

The CDR3 spells CASSLETGKDEKLFF. The CDR3 DNA follows: TGTGCCAGCAGCTTAGAAACAGGGAAGGACGAAAAACTGTTTTTT. This chain uses TRBV7-6 with TRBJ1-4; D is possibly TRBD1 (6 bases). Germline V lookup: CDR1 SGHVS, CDR2 FNYEAQ. The V and J ends lost 1 base and 8 bases respectively, with 14 bases between them. The CDR3 contains 15 residues.

The chain joins TRBV4-2 to TRBJ2-7; 13 nucleotides match TRBD2. The germline CDR1 and CDR2 sequences are LGHNA and YNFKEQ. This CDR3 spans 14 amino acids. The V gene end was trimmed by 7 bases and the J gene end by 7 bases; junction bases not matched to a gene: 7. CDR3 sequence reads: CASKGLAGAGEQYF. CDR3 nucleotide sequence: TGTGCCAGCAAAGGACTAGCGGGAGCGGGAGAGCAGTACTTC.

This clone was picked up one time. The V call is TRBV5-1, the J call TRBJ2-3; 12 positions agree with TRBD2. The J segment lost 4 bases and the V segment lost 4 bases, leaving 1 base of the junction unmatched. Germline values: CDR1 SGHRS, CDR2 YFSETQ. The CDR3 length is 14 residues. This chain's CDR3 is CASSGTSGPDTQYF. For the CDR3, the DNA is TGCGCCAGCAGCGGGACTAGCGGGCCAGATACGCAGTATTTT.